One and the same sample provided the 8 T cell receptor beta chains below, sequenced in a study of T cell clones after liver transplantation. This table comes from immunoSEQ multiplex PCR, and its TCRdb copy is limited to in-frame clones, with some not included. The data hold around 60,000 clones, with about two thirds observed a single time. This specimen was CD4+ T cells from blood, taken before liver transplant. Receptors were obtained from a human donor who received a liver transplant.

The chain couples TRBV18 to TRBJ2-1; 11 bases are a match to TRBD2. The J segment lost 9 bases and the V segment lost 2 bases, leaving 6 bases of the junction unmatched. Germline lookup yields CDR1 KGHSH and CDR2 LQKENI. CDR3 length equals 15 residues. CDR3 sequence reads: CASSPGSGGAGEQFF. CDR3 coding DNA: TGTGCCAGCTCACCAGGTAGCGGGGGGGCCGGTGAGCAGTTCTTC.

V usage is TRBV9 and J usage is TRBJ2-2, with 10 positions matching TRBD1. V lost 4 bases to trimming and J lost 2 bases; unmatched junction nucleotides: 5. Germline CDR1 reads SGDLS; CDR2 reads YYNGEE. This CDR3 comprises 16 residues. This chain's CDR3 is CASSSRTGGNTGELFF. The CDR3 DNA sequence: TGTGCCAGCAGCTCCCGGACAGGGGGAAACACCGGGGAGCTGTTTTTT.

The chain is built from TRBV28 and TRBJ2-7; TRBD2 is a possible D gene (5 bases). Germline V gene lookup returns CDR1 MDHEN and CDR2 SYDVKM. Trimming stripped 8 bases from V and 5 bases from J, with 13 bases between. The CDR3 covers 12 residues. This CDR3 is CASFAGEHEQYF. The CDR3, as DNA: TGTGCCAGCTTTGCCGGGGAGCACGAGCAGTACTTC.

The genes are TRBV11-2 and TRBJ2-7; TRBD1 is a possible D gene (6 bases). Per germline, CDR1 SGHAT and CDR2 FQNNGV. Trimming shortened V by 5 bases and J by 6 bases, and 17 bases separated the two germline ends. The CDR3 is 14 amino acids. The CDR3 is CASSQNRVGSEQYF. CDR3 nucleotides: TGTGCCAGCAGCCAAAACAGGGTAGGCTCCGAGCAGTACTTC.

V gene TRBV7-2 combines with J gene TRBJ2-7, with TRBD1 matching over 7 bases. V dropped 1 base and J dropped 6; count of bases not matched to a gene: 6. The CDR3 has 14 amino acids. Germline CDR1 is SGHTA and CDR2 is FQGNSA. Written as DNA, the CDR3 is TGTGCCAGCAGCTTAGTACAGGGGACCAGCGAGCAGTACTTC. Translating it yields CASSLVQGTSEQYF.

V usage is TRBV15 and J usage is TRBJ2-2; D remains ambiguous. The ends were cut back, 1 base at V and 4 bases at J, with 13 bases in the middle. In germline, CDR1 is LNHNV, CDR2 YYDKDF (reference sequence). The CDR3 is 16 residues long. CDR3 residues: CATSRAVSSGTGELFF. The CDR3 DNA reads TGTGCCACCAGCAGAGCTGTATCCTCGGGCACCGGGGAGCTGTTTTTT.

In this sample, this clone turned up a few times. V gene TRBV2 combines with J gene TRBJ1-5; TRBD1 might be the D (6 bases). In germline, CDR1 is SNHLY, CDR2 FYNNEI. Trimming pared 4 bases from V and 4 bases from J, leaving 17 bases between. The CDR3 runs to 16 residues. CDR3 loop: CASSARGLSENQPQHF. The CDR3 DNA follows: TGTGCCAGCAGTGCGCGGGGGCTCTCCGAAAATCAGCCCCAGCATTTT.

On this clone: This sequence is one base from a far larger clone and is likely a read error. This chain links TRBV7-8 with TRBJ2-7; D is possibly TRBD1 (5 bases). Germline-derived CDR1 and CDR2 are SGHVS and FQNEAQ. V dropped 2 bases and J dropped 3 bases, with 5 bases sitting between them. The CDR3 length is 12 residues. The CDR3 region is CASSLQGYEQYF. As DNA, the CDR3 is TGTGCCAGCAGCTTACAGGGCTACGAGCAGTACTTC. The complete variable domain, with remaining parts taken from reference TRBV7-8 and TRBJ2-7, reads GAGVSQSPRYKVAKRGQDVALRCDPISGHVSLFWYQQALGQGPEFLTYFQNEAQLDKSGLPSDRFFAERPEGSVSTLKIQRTQQEDSAVYLCASSLQGYEQYFGPGTRLTVT.